These 29 T cell receptor beta chains came from one sample sequenced in a study of PD-L1 blockade in urothelial cancer. The time point was: pretreatment peripheral blood. Some clones are missing from TCRdb's copy, which holds only in-frame ones; the method was immunoSEQ multiplex PCR. This sample carries around 130,000 clones, 84% of them seen once, and the ten largest clones take about 2.9%. The specimen comprised PBMCs, sampled around atezolizumab (anti-PD-L1) treatment. These receptors came from a man between 45 and 60 years old with urothelial cancer.

The V gene is TRBV7-6, the J gene TRBJ2-3; D perhaps matches TRBD2 (5 bases). The V gene's germline CDR1 is SGHVS and CDR2 FNYEAQ. Trimming shortened V by 5 bases and J by 12 bases, and 21 bases separated the two germline ends. The CDR3 runs 14 residues. CDR3 sequence: CASSREGAAPPQYF. The CDR3 region has the DNA TGTGCCAGCAGCCGTGAGGGAGCGGCCCCGCCACAGTATTTT.

This chain links TRBV6-4 with TRBJ1-1, with a possible D match to TRBD1 (6 bases). The CDR3 is made up of 14 amino acids. CDR1 MRHNA and CDR2 SNTAGT come from the germline V gene. Trimming took off 4 bases at V and 4 bases at J, with 13 bases between the two ends. As DNA, the CDR3 is TGTGCCAGCAGTGTGACAGGAAGGGGCACTGAAGCTTTCTTT. Its translation: CASSVTGRGTEAFF.

The chain recombines TRBV7-6 with TRBJ2-1, with TRBD2 identical over 7 bases. This CDR3 is 15 amino acids long. Trimming at V came to 2 bases and at J to 7 bases, leaving 8 bases not matched to a gene. CDR1 and CDR2 from the germline V gene are SGHVS and FNYEAQ. CDR3 in amino acids: CASSLRAGEVNEQFF. CDR3 bases: TGTGCCAGCAGCTTAAGGGCGGGAGAGGTGAATGAGCAGTTCTTC.

Only one count was recorded for this clone. This chain joins TRBV19 and TRBJ1-2, with D perhaps matching TRBD1 (5 bases). Per germline, CDR1 LNHDA and CDR2 SQIVND (reference sequence). The CDR3 sequence is 14 residues long. Trimming removed 11 bases at V and 0 bases at J, with 16 bases between. CDR3 region: CASSAARANYGYTF. The CDR3 bases are TGTGCCTCCTCCGCGGCCAGGGCTAACTATGGCTACACCTTC.

Here the CDR3 DNA reads TGTGCCAGCAGCTTAAGCATCGGAGCGTCAACCCACGAGCAGTACTTC. This encodes CASSLSIGASTHEQYF. The rearrangement links TRBV7-3 to TRBJ2-7; no reliable D call. Germline CDR1 is SGHTA and CDR2 is FQGTGA. The ends were cut back, 1 base at V and 5 bases at J, with 18 bases in the middle. The CDR3 spans 16 residues. The full variable domain, rest sourced from reference TRBV7-3 and TRBJ2-7, is GAGVSQTPSNKVTEKGKYVELRCDPISGHTALYWYRQSLGQGPEFLIYFQGTGAADDSGLPNDRFFAVRPEGSVSTLKIQRTERGDSAVYLCASSLSIGASTHEQYFGPGTRLTVT.

J is TRBJ1-5 and V is TRBV4-2, with TRBD1 matching 8 bases. The J segment lost 1 base and the V segment lost 5 bases, leaving 4 bases of the junction unmatched. The CDR3 covers 15 residues. In germline, CDR1 is LGHNA, CDR2 YNFKEQ. CDR3 amino acids: CASSNNRGSNQPQHF. The CDR3 bases are TGTGCCAGCAGCAACAACAGGGGGAGCAATCAGCCCCAGCATTTT.

This clone has just one count. The V and J genes are TRBV5-1 and TRBJ1-5; the match to TRBD1 covers 9 bases. Germline lookup yields CDR1 SGHRS and CDR2 YFSETQ. The junction had 1 base not matched to a gene; V was cut back by 1 base and J by 5 bases. This CDR3 region has 14 residues. The CDR3 DNA sequence: TGCGCCAGCAGCTTGACAGGGGGCGATCAGCCCCAGCATTTT. It yields the protein CASSLTGGDQPQHF.

The chain has TRBV11-1 and TRBJ1-4; 8 bases are shared with TRBD1. V trimming: 5 bases; J trimming: 6 bases; junction bases outside the gene matches: 8. CDR3 size: 15 residues. In germline, CDR1 is SGHAT, CDR2 FQDESV (reference sequence). CDR3 nucleotides: TGTGCCAGCAGCCTTGGGACAGGTTTGGATGAAAAACTGTTTTTT. The encoded protein is CASSLGTGLDEKLFF.

The V gene is TRBV18, the J gene TRBJ1-1; TRBD1 matches 8 bases. Germline loops: CDR1 KGHSH, CDR2 LQKENI. The CDR3 runs 15 residues. J gave up 1 base and V 2 bases, and 3 bases lay outside the gene matches. The CDR3 region is CASSPTTGENTEAFF. Here the CDR3 DNA reads TGTGCCAGCTCACCAACGACAGGGGAGAACACTGAAGCTTTCTTT.

This chain joins TRBV2 and TRBJ1-5; 9 bases are shared with TRBD1. The length of the CDR3 is 14 residues. V trimming: 5 bases; J trimming: 10 bases; junction bases outside the gene matches: 9. In germline, CDR1 is SNHLY, CDR2 FYNNEI. The CDR3 reads CASSTGTGLLPQHF. The CDR3 region has the DNA TGTGCCAGCAGTACCGGGACAGGGCTTCTACCCCAGCATTTT.

CDR3 nucleotides: TGTGCCAGCAGACTCGCCGCCGGGGGAAGCGTCGAGCAGTACTTC. Protein sequence: CASRLAAGGSVEQYF. This chain connects TRBV7-8 to TRBJ2-7; weak D call: TRBD2 (6 bases). The CDR3 length is 15 residues. V gave up 6 bases and J gave up 6 bases, with 21 bases separating them. CDR1 is SGHVS, CDR2 FQNEAQ, per germline.

The chain has TRBV18 and TRBJ1-5; 9 bases agree with TRBD1. The CDR3 covers 14 residues. CDR1 and CDR2 (germline): KGHSH, LQKENI. After removal of 5 bases from V and 5 bases from J, the junction contained 4 bases not matched to a gene. CDR3 in amino acids: CASSSTGGHQPQHF. The CDR3 DNA reads as TGTGCCAGCTCATCGACAGGGGGTCATCAGCCCCAGCATTTT.

V gene TRBV5-4 combines with J gene TRBJ2-6; TRBD2 aligns across 7 bases. The CDR3 totals 15 residues. V trimming: 4 bases; J trimming: 2 bases; junction bases outside the gene matches: 3. The V gene's germline CDR1 is SGHNT and CDR2 YYREEE (reference sequence). The CDR3 region is CASSAGTTGANVLTF. CDR3 coding DNA: TGTGCCAGCAGCGCCGGGACTACTGGGGCCAACGTCCTGACTTTC.

The V and J genes are TRBV7-8 and TRBJ1-1; 9 bases agree with TRBD1. CDR1 is SGHVS and CDR2 is FQNEAQ in the germline V gene. This CDR3 is 13 amino acids long. The ends lost 5 bases at V and 11 bases at J; junction bases unmatched: 9. CDR3: CASSRGTGSGAFF. The CDR3 DNA follows: TGTGCCAGCAGCCGTGGGACAGGGTCCGGGGCTTTCTTT. The full variable domain, in which reference TRBV7-8 and TRBJ1-1 provide the parts outside the CDR3, is GAGVSQSPRYKVAKRGQDVALRCDPISGHVSLFWYQQALGQGPEFLTYFQNEAQLDKSGLPSDRFFAERPEGSVSTLKIQRTQQEDSAVYLCASSRGTGSGAFFGQGTRLTVV.

The CDR3 is CATSRDRFRQGDEKLFF. DNA for the CDR3: TGTGCCACCAGCAGAGATAGGTTTAGACAGGGAGACGAAAAACTGTTTTTT. V usage is TRBV15 and J usage is TRBJ1-4; 7 bases are shared with TRBD1. V was pared by 0 bases and J by 8 bases, with 12 bases of the junction left unmatched. CDR3 length equals 17 residues. Germline V gives CDR1 LNHNV, CDR2 YYDKDF (reference sequence).

J is TRBJ2-1 and V is TRBV4-2; 7 nucleotides match TRBD2. Losses at the gene ends were 5 bases for V and 7 bases for J; bases not matched to a gene: 14. Germline values: CDR1 LGHNA, CDR2 YNFKEQ. The CDR3 is 16 residues long. DNA of the CDR3: TGTGCCAGCAGCGGACGACTAGCTTTCGGTCAGAATGAGCAGTTCTTC. Encoded protein: CASSGRLAFGQNEQFF.

V is TRBV5-1 and J is TRBJ1-4; 9 bases align to TRBD1. J lost 0 bases, V lost 5 bases, and 11 bases had no gene match. Germline CDR1 reads SGHRS; CDR2 reads YFSETQ. The CDR3 is made up of 18 amino acids. DNA of the CDR3: TGCGCCAGCAGTTCCGGGACAGGGCTTTGGTCAACTAATGAAAAACTGTTTTTT. Translated, it gives CASSSGTGLWSTNEKLFF.

This clone was recorded a few times. The J gene is TRBJ2-7, the V gene TRBV5-1, with 8 bases that match TRBD2. J was trimmed by 4 bases and V by 3 bases; bases with no gene match: 6. CDR3 size: 14 residues. Germline-derived CDR1 and CDR2 are SGHRS and YFSETQ. In DNA, the CDR3 is TGCGCCAGCAGCTCTATTAGCGGGAAATACGAGCAGTACTTC. This translates into CASSSISGKYEQYF.

CDR3 in DNA: TGTGCCAGCAGGGTTTTAGCGGGAGATGTTGAGCAGTTCTTC. Its protein product is CASRVLAGDVEQFF. The chain couples TRBV7-9 to TRBJ2-1; 9 positions match TRBD2. The germline gives CDR1 SEHNR, CDR2 FQNEAQ (reference sequence). This CDR3 has 14 amino acids. Trimming at V came to 6 bases and at J to 9 bases, leaving 9 bases not matched to a gene. The variable domain in full, completed from reference TRBV7-9 and TRBJ2-1, reads DTGVSQNPRHKITKRGQNVTFRCDPISEHNRLYWYRQTLGQGPEFLTYFQNEAQLEKSRLLSDRFSAERPKGSFSTLEIQRTEQGDSAMYLCASRVLAGDVEQFFGPGTRLTVL.

The rearrangement joins TRBV9 to TRBJ2-3; weak D call: TRBD2 (6 bases). The V gene's germline CDR1 is SGDLS and CDR2 YYNGEE. The CDR3 runs to 15 residues. Trimming pared 3 bases from V and 1 base from J, leaving 12 bases between. The CDR3 sequence is CASSAGVGGTDTQYF. In DNA, the CDR3 is TGTGCCAGCAGCGCGGGAGTGGGGGGCACAGATACGCAGTATTTT. The whole variable domain, remainder taken from reference TRBV9 and TRBJ2-3, is DSGVTQTPKHLITATGQRVTLRCSPRSGDLSVYWYQQSLDQGLQFLIQYYNGEERAKGNILERFSAQQFPDLHSELNLSSLELGDSALYFCASSAGVGGTDTQYFGPGTRLTVL.

The rearrangement links TRBV2 to TRBJ2-3; possible D gene TRBD2, 5 bases. V lost 9 bases and J 1 base, leaving 11 bases between the germline ends. The CDR3 runs 13 residues. Germline CDR1 and CDR2: SNHLY and FYNNEI. As DNA, the CDR3 is TGTGCCAGTCGGACGAGGGGCACAGATACGCAGTATTTT. The encoded protein is CASRTRGTDTQYF. The whole variable domain, filled in from reference TRBV2 and TRBJ2-3, reads EPEVTQTPSHQVTQMGQEVILRCVPISNHLYFYWYRQILGQKVEFLVSFYNNEISEKSEIFDDQFSVERPDGSNFTLKIRSTKLEDSAMYFCASRTRGTDTQYFGPGTRLTVL.

This clone was counted once. The chain employs TRBV15 and TRBJ2-7; 9 bases line up with TRBD1. The CDR3 has 16 residues. Trimming took 1 base from V and 5 from J; bases not matched to a gene: 9. CDR1 is LNHNV and CDR2 is YYDKDF in the germline V gene (reference sequence). CDR3 in amino acids: CATSRGMRTGANEQYF. The CDR3 coding sequence is TGTGCCACCAGCAGAGGTATGCGGACAGGGGCCAACGAGCAGTACTTC.

J is TRBJ2-3 and V is TRBV6-4, with D perhaps TRBD2 (6 bases). Per germline, CDR1 MRHNA and CDR2 SNTAGT. Trimming removed 2 bases from V and 3 bases from J, with 6 bases in between. The CDR3 consists of 13 residues. For the CDR3, the DNA is TGTGCCAGCAGTGACGGGACTACAGATACGCAGTATTTT. Translating it yields CASSDGTTDTQYF.

This rearrangement joins TRBV6-5 to TRBJ1-2, with D tentatively TRBD1 (5 bases). Trimming cost V 5 bases and J 6 bases, with 10 bases left between them. Germline V gene lookup returns CDR1 MNHEY and CDR2 SVGAGI. The length of the CDR3 is 12 residues. CDR3 sequence (DNA): TGTGCCAGCAGTGCTGGGACTCATGGCTACACCTTC. This translates into CASSAGTHGYTF.

This chain uses TRBV19 with TRBJ2-2; no definite D call. V lost 2 bases, J lost 7 bases, and 20 bases lay in between. Looked up from germline, CDR1 is LNHDA and CDR2 is SQIVND (reference sequence). This CDR3 is 17 amino acids long. The CDR3 is CASSIKWRKSVHGELFF. The CDR3 bases are TGTGCCAGTAGTATAAAATGGAGAAAATCAGTCCACGGGGAGCTGTTTTTT.

The chain employs TRBV7-9 and TRBJ1-5; TRBD1 aligns across 9 bases. After removal of 1 base from V and 3 bases from J, the junction contained 4 bases not matched to a gene. Germline assignment: CDR1 SEHNR and CDR2 FQNEAQ (reference sequence). The CDR3 covers 16 residues. The CDR3 reads CASSLEQGAYNQPQHF. The DNA of the CDR3 is TGTGCCAGCAGCTTAGAACAGGGGGCGTACAATCAGCCCCAGCATTTT.

The chain is built from TRBV7-2 and TRBJ2-5; 12 positions match TRBD2. This CDR3 has 16 residues. CDR1 SGHTA and CDR2 FQGNSA come from the germline V gene. V was pared by 2 bases and J by 0 bases, with 1 base of the junction left unmatched. CDR3 coding DNA: TGTGCCAGCAGCTTAACTAGCGGGGGGTACCAAGAGACCCAGTACTTC. Translation: CASSLTSGGYQETQYF.

This chain links TRBV11-3 with TRBJ2-1; unclear D gene. Germline V lookup: CDR1 SGHNT, CDR2 YENEEA. The V gene lost 5 bases and the J gene lost 0 bases, with 11 bases spanning the gap. CDR3 length equals 15 residues. Here the CDR3 reads CASSPMAGSYNEQFF. The CDR3 region has the DNA TGTGCCAGCAGCCCGATGGCTGGCTCCTACAATGAGCAGTTCTTC.

The chain combines TRBV18 with TRBJ2-1, with 7 bases that match TRBD2. The germline V gene has CDR1 KGHSH and CDR2 LQKENI. The V gene end was trimmed by 6 bases and the J gene end by 4 bases; junction bases not matched to a gene: 6. This CDR3 has 14 amino acids. The CDR3 nucleotides are TGTGCCAGCTCGAATCGCGGGGGATACAATGAGCAGTTCTTC. It specifies CASSNRGGYNEQFF.